This record looks at one TCR beta chain sequence and its context. What it binds is not known. The method was immunoSEQ multiplex PCR; TCRdb's version includes in-frame clones alone and lacks a portion of them. This table has 120,000 or so clones, more than 80% appearing once. The data derive from a study of T cell responses to AZD1222 COVID-19 vaccine. Study context: The analysis combined second doses at about 4 or about 12 weeks.

The germline V gene encodes CDR1 MNHEY and CDR2 SVGAGI. The CDR3 contains 14 residues. V was pared by 5 bases and J by 7 bases, with 5 bases of the junction left unmatched. Study-level results: Spike regions recognized by vaccine-associated CD4 TCRs spanned the protein, led by 160-218 and 743-854. In a largely white British group with more females than males, clonal diversity was possibly underestimated. Close to half of all spike-specific TCRs reportedly target regions of the variants that are unmutated.

This TCR derives from an adult in good health. The chain has TRBV6-5 and TRBJ1-6, with 7 nucleotides matching TRBD1. Specimen: peripheral blood, collected on day 0 of AZD1222 vaccination. DNA of the CDR3: TGTGCCAGCAGTATCGGGACAGAGAATTCACCCCTCCACTTT. Translating it yields CASSIGTENSPLHF.